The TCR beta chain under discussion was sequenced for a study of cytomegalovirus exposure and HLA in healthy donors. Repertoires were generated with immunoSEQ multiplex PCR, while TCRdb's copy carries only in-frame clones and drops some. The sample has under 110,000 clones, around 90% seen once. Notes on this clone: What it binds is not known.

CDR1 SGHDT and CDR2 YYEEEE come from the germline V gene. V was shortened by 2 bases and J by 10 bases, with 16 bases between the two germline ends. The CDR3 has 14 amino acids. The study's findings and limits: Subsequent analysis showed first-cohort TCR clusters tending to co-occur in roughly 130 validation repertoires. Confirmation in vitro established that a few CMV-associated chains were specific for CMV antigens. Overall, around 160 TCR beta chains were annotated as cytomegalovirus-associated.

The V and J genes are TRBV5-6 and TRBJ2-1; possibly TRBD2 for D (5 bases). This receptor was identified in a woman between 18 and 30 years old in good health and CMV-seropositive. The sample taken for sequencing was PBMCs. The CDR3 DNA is TGTGCCAGCAGCTTAACGGGAACTTTCGAAGAGCAGTTCTTC. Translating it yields CASSLTGTFEEQFF.